What follows are 29 T cell receptor beta chains derived from one specimen sequenced in a study of T cell repertoires in cytomegalovirus infection. TCRdb reprocessed the reads via MiXCR and lists one record per CDR3 protein. The table includes about 900,000 distinct CDR3 sequences, less than 40% detected once. These receptors' targets are unknown. The sample in question was cultured CD8+ T cells from PBMCs, obtained from culture after CMV antigen stimulation. The receptors originated from a human donor in good health (CMV status not recorded). Some clones in this sample may be carry-over from other donors' samples.

This clonotype was detected many times. J is TRBJ2-1 and V is TRBV12-3 or TRBV12-4, with D hard to call. This CDR3 is built from 14 residues. Trimming shortened V by 0 bases and J by 4 bases, and 7 bases separated the two germline ends. CDR3 region: CASSLATKYNEQFF. In DNA form, the CDR3 reads TGTGCCAGCAGTTTAGCCACCAAGTACAATGAGCAGTTCTTC.

The chain links TRBV7-9 to TRBJ2-1; possibly TRBD1 or TRBD2 for D (9 bases each). Trimming left V 4 bases short and J 2 bases short, with 24 bases between. Per the germline V gene, CDR1 is SEHNR and CDR2 is FQNEAQ (reference sequence). The length of the CDR3 is 19 residues. The CDR3 region has the DNA TGTGCCAGCAGCTACCCGTCCAGCGGGGGGACAGGGACCTACAATGAGCAGTTCTTC. Protein sequence: CASSYPSSGGTGTYNEQFF.

This clonotype occurred once. The genes are TRBV20-1 and TRBJ1-2; D is ambiguous. V was clipped by 0 bases and J by 0 bases, with 23 bases between them. The germline gives CDR1 DFQATT, CDR2 SNEGSKA (reference sequence). CDR3 length equals 19 residues. The DNA of the CDR3 is TGCAGTGCTAGAGACCCGGGGAGCGGAGGGCCATTAGCTAACTATGGCTACACCTTC. Its translation is CSARDPGSGGPLANYGYTF.

This chain joins TRBV19 and TRBJ1-1; D is undetermined. Germline V gene lookup returns CDR1 LNHDA and CDR2 SQIVND (reference sequence). This CDR3 contains 15 residues. Trimming shortened V by 5 bases and J by 0 bases, and 13 bases separated the two germline ends. This CDR3 is CASSVNWGVNTEAFF. DNA for the CDR3: TGTGCCAGTAGTGTCAACTGGGGTGTGAACACTGAAGCTTTCTTT.

The chain joins TRBV28 to TRBJ2-3, with a possible D match to TRBD1 (6 bases). This CDR3 spans 17 amino acids. With 2 bases removed from V and 4 bases from J, the gap between germline ends came to 19 bases. Looked up from germline, CDR1 is MDHEN and CDR2 is SYDVKM. CDR3 in amino acids: CASSLHPDSPRPDTQYF. The CDR3 DNA follows: TGTGCCAGCAGTTTACACCCGGACAGTCCCAGACCAGATACGCAGTATTTT. The whole variable domain, remainder taken from reference TRBV28 and TRBJ2-3, is DVKVTQSSRYLVKRTGEKVFLECVQDMDHENMFWYRQDPGLGLRLIYFSYDVKMKEKGDIPEGYSVSREKKERFSLILESASTNQTSMYLCASSLHPDSPRPDTQYFGPGTRLTVL.

This chain uses TRBV4-3 with TRBJ2-1; 11 bases align to TRBD2. V lost 1 base and J lost 8; bases outside the gene matches: 7. The CDR3 spans 16 residues. The germline V gene encodes CDR1 LGHNA and CDR2 YSLEER. The CDR3 here is CASSQVVAGGLDEQFF. CDR3 in DNA: TGCGCCAGCAGCCAAGTAGTAGCGGGGGGGTTGGATGAGCAGTTCTTC.

This clonotype was seen a single time. The chain uses TRBV5-4 and TRBJ2-1; perhaps TRBD2 as D (6 bases). Germline assignment: CDR1 SGHNT and CDR2 YYREEE (reference sequence). Deletions cut 3 bases from V and 3 bases from J, with 13 bases between. The CDR3 extends over 15 amino acids. CDR3 bases: TGTGCCAGCAGCTCCCGCCCGGGAGACTACAATGAGCAGTTCTTC. Amino acids: CASSSRPGDYNEQFF.

This clonotype has only a few counts. This chain joins TRBV6-6 and TRBJ1-1; D gene ambiguous. This CDR3 has 13 amino acids. The V end was cut by 2 bases, the J end by 4 bases, with 8 bases between. CDR1 MNHNY and CDR2 SVGAGI come from the germline V gene (reference sequence). The CDR3 coding sequence is TGTGCCAGCAGTTACGGCTTGCTCACTGAAGCTTTCTTT. As protein: CASSYGLLTEAFF.

This rearrangement joins TRBV12-3 or TRBV12-4 to TRBJ2-3; unclear D gene. V was trimmed by 3 bases and J by 4 bases, leaving 20 bases between them. The CDR3 loop spans 17 amino acids. CDR3 amino acids: CASSFRIKPHVADTQYF. The CDR3 DNA reads as TGTGCCAGCAGTTTTCGTATTAAGCCACACGTAGCAGATACGCAGTATTTT.

This clonotype was seen only a few times. V and J are TRBV6-1 and TRBJ2-7; tentatively, D is TRBD2 (8 bases). V lost 6 bases to trimming and J lost 4 bases, with 22 bases between them. Per the germline V gene, CDR1 is MNHNS and CDR2 is SASEGT. The CDR3 is made up of 16 amino acids. The CDR3 DNA sequence: TGTGCCAGCAGCCATCCCGGGAGGGGGCCAGTATACGAGCAGTACTTC. Its protein is CASSHPGRGPVYEQYF.

This clonotype came up a few times. V usage is TRBV5-6 and J usage is TRBJ1-1, with a possible D match to TRBD1 (6 bases). This CDR3 contains 16 residues. Trimming cost V 5 bases and J 1 base, with 18 bases left between them. From germline, CDR1 is SGHDT and CDR2 YYEEEE. The CDR3 DNA reads TGTGCCAGCAGTCGCGACAGGACAAGTGCGAACACTGAAGCTTTCTTT. Translation gives CASSRDRTSANTEAFF. Using reference TRBV5-6 and TRBJ1-1 for the parts outside the CDR3, the full variable domain is DAGVTQSPTHLIKTRGQQVTLRCSPKSGHDTVSWYQQALGQGPQFIFQYYEEEERQRGNFPDRFSGHQFPNYSSELNVNALLLGDSALYLCASSRDRTSANTEAFFGQGTRLTVV.

This clonotype was seen a single time. This rearrangement joins TRBV7-9 to TRBJ1-2; 9 nucleotides match TRBD1. The germline V gene has CDR1 SEHNR and CDR2 FQNEAQ (reference sequence). The V segment lost 8 bases and the J segment 8 bases; nucleotides outside the gene matches: 9. The CDR3 loop spans 13 amino acids. Here the CDR3 reads CASGGTGGEGYTF. The CDR3 region has the DNA TGTGCCAGCGGGGGTACAGGGGGCGAAGGCTACACCTTC. Looking up the rest from reference TRBV7-9 and TRBJ1-2 gives the full variable domain: DTGVSQNPRHKITKRGQNVTFRCDPISEHNRLYWYRQTLGQGPEFLTYFQNEAQLEKSRLLSDRFSAERPKGSFSTLEIQRTEQGDSAMYLCASGGTGGEGYTFGSGTRLTVV.

The rearrangement links TRBV12-3 or TRBV12-4 to TRBJ2-3; D perhaps matches TRBD2 (5 bases). V was trimmed by 5 bases and J by 0 bases, leaving 21 bases between them. The CDR3 sequence is 18 residues long. The CDR3 region is CASSADSLDLPSTDTQYF. The CDR3 DNA reads as TGTGCCAGCAGTGCAGATTCATTGGACTTACCTAGCACAGATACGCAGTATTTT.

The chain is built from TRBV5-4 and TRBJ1-2, with D possibly matching TRBD1 (5 bases). The V end lost 1 base, the J end lost 9 bases, and 19 bases lay between the germline ends. The CDR3 sequence is 15 residues long. Germline-derived CDR1 and CDR2 are SGHNT and YYREEE (reference sequence). The CDR3 region has the DNA TGTGCCAGCAGCTTGTCAAGGGACGGCGTTCTTAGCTACACCTTC. Its protein is CASSLSRDGVLSYTF.

This chain links TRBV7-9 with TRBJ2-1; D uncertain. Trimming left V 2 bases short and J 8 bases short, with 13 bases between. Germline V gene lookup returns CDR1 SEHNR and CDR2 FQNEAQ (reference sequence). This CDR3 has 14 residues. The CDR3 region has the DNA TGTGCCAGCAGCTTATGGAAGGGAACGGATGAGCAGTTCTTC. Translation: CASSLWKGTDEQFF.

This chain connects TRBV7-6 to TRBJ2-5; D might be TRBD2 (6 bases). This CDR3 comprises 14 residues. CDR1 SGHVS and CDR2 FNYEAQ come from the germline V gene. V was shortened by 1 base and J by 5 bases, with 11 bases between the two germline ends. CDR3 amino acids: CASSLESGGETQYF. The CDR3 nucleotides read TGTGCCAGCAGCTTAGAGTCCGGAGGGGAGACCCAGTACTTC.

This clonotype was found a few times. This chain connects TRBV6-6 to TRBJ2-7; 9 nucleotides agree with TRBD1. The junction had 3 bases not matched to a gene; V was cut back by 2 bases and J by 4 bases. This CDR3 is 14 amino acids long. Germline V gene data show CDR1 as MNHNY and CDR2 as SVGAGI (reference sequence). The CDR3 DNA reads as TGTGCCAGCAGTTACAGGGGGACAGGGTACGAGCAGTACGTC. This translates into CASSYRGTGYEQYV.

The chain is built from TRBV27 and TRBJ2-5; D not certain. The V gene lost 2 bases and the J gene lost 4 bases, with 11 bases spanning the gap. The CDR3 loop spans 14 amino acids. Germline V gives CDR1 MNHEY, CDR2 SMNVEV (reference sequence). The CDR3, as DNA: TGTGCCAGCAGTTTAACTCGGCCCGGAGAGACCCAGTACTTC. Translation: CASSLTRPGETQYF.

This clonotype was counted many times. The V call is TRBV7-2, the J call TRBJ2-7, with D maybe TRBD2 (6 bases). Germline assignment: CDR1 SGHTA and CDR2 FQGNSA. The CDR3 spans 13 residues. Between the trimmed V and J ends, which lost 5 bases and 2 bases, there was a span of 10 bases. Here the CDR3 reads CASSGGTPYEQYF. CDR3 bases: TGTGCCAGCAGCGGCGGGACGCCCTACGAGCAGTACTTC.

The V and J genes are TRBV5-6 and TRBJ1-1; D unresolved. This CDR3 has 12 residues. Germline CDR1 is SGHDT and CDR2 is YYEEEE. V gave up 5 bases and J gave up 4 bases, with 9 bases separating them. The CDR3 here is CASSSLSTEAFF. CDR3 in DNA: TGTGCCAGCAGTTCGCTCAGCACTGAAGCTTTCTTT.

This clonotype appeared a few times. This chain links TRBV18 with TRBJ1-1; D might be TRBD1 (6 bases). V was shortened by 6 bases and J by 8 bases, with 16 bases between the two germline ends. Germline CDR1 KGHSH, CDR2 LQKENI. CDR3 size: 13 residues. The CDR3 sequence is CASSPSPDREAFF. The CDR3 coding sequence is TGTGCCAGCTCCCCCTCCCCCGACAGGGAAGCTTTCTTT.

This clonotype was seen only a few times. The chain employs TRBV7-2 and TRBJ1-2; possibly TRBD1 for D (5 bases). The V gene's germline CDR1 is SGHTA and CDR2 FQGNSA. Trimming took off 6 bases at V and 8 bases at J, with 19 bases between the two ends. The CDR3 totals 14 residues. Written as DNA, the CDR3 is TGTGCCAGCAGTCATACCCAGGGTGGATGGGGCTACACCTTC. It translates to CASSHTQGGWGYTF.

Of note for this clonotype: A read error may produce the germline difference seen at one junction end. This chain connects TRBV7-7 to TRBJ2-1; 7 nucleotides align to TRBD2. There are 15 residues in the CDR3. Germline V lookup: CDR1 SSHAT, CDR2 FNYEAQ (reference sequence). The CDR3 sequence: CASSRQRGPYNEQFF. CDR3 in DNA: TGTGCTAGCAGCCGCCAGCGGGGCCCCTACAATGAGCAGTTCTTC.

The chain has TRBV6-5 and TRBJ2-1; 9 nucleotides align to TRBD2. V gave up 2 bases and J gave up 10 bases; unmatched junction bases: 3. CDR1 is MNHEY and CDR2 is SVGAGI in the germline V gene. The CDR3 sequence is 13 residues long. The CDR3 DNA is TGTGCCAGCAGTTACCCGACTAGCGGCGAGCAGTTCTTC. It specifies CASSYPTSGEQFF.

The chain is built from TRBV7-3 and TRBJ2-1, with D perhaps TRBD1 or TRBD2 (5 bases each). This CDR3 is 15 amino acids long. Germline CDR1 reads SGHTA; CDR2 reads FQGTGA. With 7 bases removed from V and 4 bases from J, the gap between germline ends came to 17 bases. CDR3 nucleotides: TGTGCCAGCATCACGCCAGGGACCCAATACAATGAGCAGTTCTTC. Protein product: CASITPGTQYNEQFF.

A few counts support this clonotype. CDR3 loop: CASSQGTSGGRGNEQFF. The CDR3 coding sequence is TGTGCCAGCAGCCAAGGGACTAGCGGGGGGCGGGGCAATGAGCAGTTCTTC. The gene calls are TRBV3-1 and TRBJ2-1, with 14 bases lining up with TRBD2. This CDR3 has 17 amino acids. V shed 1 base and J 6 bases; nucleotides not matched to a gene: 5. Per germline, CDR1 LGHDT and CDR2 YNNKEL (reference sequence).

This rearrangement joins TRBV10-2 to TRBJ2-5; 7 bases agree with TRBD2. Germline trimming cut 0 bases from V and 2 bases from J; bases unmatched to any gene: 3. Per the germline V gene, CDR1 is WSHSY and CDR2 is SAAADI. This CDR3 is built from 15 residues. The CDR3 protein is CASSESAGRQETQYF. The CDR3 DNA is TGCGCCAGCAGTGAGTCAGCGGGGAGACAAGAGACCCAGTACTTC.

This clonotype was seen many times. The CDR3 DNA is TGTGCCAGCAGCCAGGGGGTTACGAGCAATCAGCCCCAGCATTTT. Translation gives CASSQGVTSNQPQHF. The V and J genes are TRBV12-3 or TRBV12-4 and TRBJ1-5; TRBD1 matches 7 bases. The V gene end was trimmed by 6 bases and the J gene end by 1 base; junction bases not matched to a gene: 6. The CDR3 runs 15 residues.

This sequence joins TRBV7-2 and TRBJ2-7, with TRBD2 as a possible D gene (7 bases). The CDR3 is 15 amino acids. Per germline, CDR1 SGHTA and CDR2 FQGNSA. Trimming pared 1 base from V and 2 bases from J, leaving 12 bases between. The CDR3 bases are TGTGCCAGCAGCTTAGAAGGGGGGGCGACCTACGAGCAGTACGTC. Translation gives CASSLEGGATYEQYV.